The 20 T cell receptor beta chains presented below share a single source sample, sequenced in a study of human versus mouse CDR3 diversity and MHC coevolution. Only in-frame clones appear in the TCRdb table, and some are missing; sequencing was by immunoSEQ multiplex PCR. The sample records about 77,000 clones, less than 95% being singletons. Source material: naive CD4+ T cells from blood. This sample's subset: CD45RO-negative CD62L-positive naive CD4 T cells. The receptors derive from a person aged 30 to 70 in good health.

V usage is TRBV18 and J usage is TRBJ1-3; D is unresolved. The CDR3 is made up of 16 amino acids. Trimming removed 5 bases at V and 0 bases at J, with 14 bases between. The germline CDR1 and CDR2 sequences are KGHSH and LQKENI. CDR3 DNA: TGTGCCAGCTCAATGGTAGAACAGAGCTCTGGAAACACCATATATTTT. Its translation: CASSMVEQSSGNTIYF.

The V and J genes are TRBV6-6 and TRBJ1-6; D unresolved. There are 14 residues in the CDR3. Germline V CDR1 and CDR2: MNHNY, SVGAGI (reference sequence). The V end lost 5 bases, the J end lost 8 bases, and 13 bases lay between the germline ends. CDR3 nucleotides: TGTGCCAGCAGTCCTCGGGTATCAGATTCACCCCTCCACTTT. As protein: CASSPRVSDSPLHF.

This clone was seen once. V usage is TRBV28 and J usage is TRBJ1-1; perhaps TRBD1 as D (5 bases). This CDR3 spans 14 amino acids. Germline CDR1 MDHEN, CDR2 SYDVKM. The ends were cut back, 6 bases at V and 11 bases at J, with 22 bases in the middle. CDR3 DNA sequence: TGTGCCAGCAGGCCCGGGCGCCCAGGGTCGGATGCTTTCTTT. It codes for CASRPGRPGSDAFF.

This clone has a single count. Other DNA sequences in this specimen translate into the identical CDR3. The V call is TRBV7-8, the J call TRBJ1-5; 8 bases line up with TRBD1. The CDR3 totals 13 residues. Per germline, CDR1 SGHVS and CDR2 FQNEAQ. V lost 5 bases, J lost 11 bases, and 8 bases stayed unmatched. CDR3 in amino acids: CASSGQGTGAQHF. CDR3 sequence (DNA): TGTGCCAGCAGCGGACAGGGTACTGGGGCCCAGCATTTT.

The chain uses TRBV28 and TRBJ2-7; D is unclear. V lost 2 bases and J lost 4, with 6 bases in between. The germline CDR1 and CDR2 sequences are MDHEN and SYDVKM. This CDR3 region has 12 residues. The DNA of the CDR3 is TGTGCCAGCAGTTTACTACAGTACGAGCAGTACTTC. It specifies CASSLLQYEQYF.

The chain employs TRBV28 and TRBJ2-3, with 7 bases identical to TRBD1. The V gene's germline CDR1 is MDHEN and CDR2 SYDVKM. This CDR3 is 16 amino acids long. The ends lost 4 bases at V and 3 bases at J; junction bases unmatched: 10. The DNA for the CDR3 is TGTGCCAGCAGTTCTACCGACAGGGCTTGGACAGATACGCAGTATTTT. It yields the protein CASSSTDRAWTDTQYF.

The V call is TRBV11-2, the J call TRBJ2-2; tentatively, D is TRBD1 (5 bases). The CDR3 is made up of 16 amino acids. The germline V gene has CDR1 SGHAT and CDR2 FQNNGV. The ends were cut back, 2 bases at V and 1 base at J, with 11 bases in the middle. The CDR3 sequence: CASSLSQGVNTGELFF. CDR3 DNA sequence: TGTGCCAGCAGCTTAAGCCAGGGCGTGAACACCGGGGAGCTGTTTTTT.

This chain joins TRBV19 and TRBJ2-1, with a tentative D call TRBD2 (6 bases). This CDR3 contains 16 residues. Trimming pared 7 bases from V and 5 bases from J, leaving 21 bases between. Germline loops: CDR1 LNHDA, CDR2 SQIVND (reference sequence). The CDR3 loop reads CASTKTWAGWNNEQFF. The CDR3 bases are TGTGCCAGTACCAAAACCTGGGCGGGGTGGAACAATGAGCAGTTCTTC.

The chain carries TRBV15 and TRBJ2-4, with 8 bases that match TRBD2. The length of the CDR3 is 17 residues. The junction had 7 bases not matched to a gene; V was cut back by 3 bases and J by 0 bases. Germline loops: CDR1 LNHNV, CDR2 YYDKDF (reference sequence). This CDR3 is CATSRLAGNLAKNIQYF. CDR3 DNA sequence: TGTGCCACCAGCAGGCTAGCGGGTAACTTAGCCAAAAACATTCAGTACTTC. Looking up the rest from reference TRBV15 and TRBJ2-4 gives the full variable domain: DAMVIQNPRYQVTQFGKPVTLSCSQTLNHNVMYWYQQKSSQAPKLLFHYYDKDFNNEADTPDNFQSRRPNTSFCFLDIRSPGLGDTAMYLCATSRLAGNLAKNIQYFGAGTRLSVL.

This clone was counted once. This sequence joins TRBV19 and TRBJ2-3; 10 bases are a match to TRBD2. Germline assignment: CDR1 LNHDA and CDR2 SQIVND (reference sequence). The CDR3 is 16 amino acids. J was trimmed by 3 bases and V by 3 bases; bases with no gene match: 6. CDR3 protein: CASSITASGGTDTQYF. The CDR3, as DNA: TGTGCCAGTAGTATTACGGCTAGCGGGGGAACAGATACGCAGTATTTT.

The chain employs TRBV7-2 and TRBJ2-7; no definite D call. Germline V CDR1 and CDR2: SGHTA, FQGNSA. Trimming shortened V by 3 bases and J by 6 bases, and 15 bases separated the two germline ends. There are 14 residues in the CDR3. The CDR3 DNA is TGTGCCAGCAGCTTCGGAGAAGCCATCGGCGAGCAGTACTTC. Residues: CASSFGEAIGEQYF.

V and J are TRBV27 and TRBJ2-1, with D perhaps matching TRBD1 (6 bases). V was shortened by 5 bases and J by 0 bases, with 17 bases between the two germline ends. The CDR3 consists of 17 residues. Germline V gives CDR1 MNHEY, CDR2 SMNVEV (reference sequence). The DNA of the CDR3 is TGTGCCAGCAGTCCACGCTCCACAGGGAACTCCTACAATGAGCAGTTCTTC. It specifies CASSPRSTGNSYNEQFF.

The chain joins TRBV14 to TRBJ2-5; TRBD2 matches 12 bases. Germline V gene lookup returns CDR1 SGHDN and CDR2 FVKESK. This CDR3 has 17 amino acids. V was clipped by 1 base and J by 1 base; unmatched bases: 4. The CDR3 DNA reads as TGTGCCAGCAGCCAAGGCCTACTAGCGGGGGGCCAAGAGACCCAGTACTTC. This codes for CASSQGLLAGGQETQYF.

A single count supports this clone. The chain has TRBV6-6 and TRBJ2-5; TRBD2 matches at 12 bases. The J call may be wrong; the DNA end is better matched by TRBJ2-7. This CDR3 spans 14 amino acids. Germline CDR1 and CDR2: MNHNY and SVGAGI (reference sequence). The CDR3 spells CASSWTSGAYEQYF. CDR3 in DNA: TGTGCCAGCAGTTGGACTAGCGGGGCCTACGAGCAGTACTTC.

As DNA, the CDR3 is TGTGCCAGCAGTCCCAGCCGGGACAGGAACACCGGGGAGCTGTTTTTT. Translating gives CASSPSRDRNTGELFF. The chain uses TRBV28 and TRBJ2-2; TRBD1 matches 7 bases. This CDR3 is 16 amino acids long. Germline V lookup: CDR1 MDHEN, CDR2 SYDVKM. Unmatched junction bases numbered 7, after V lost 5 bases and J lost 1 base.

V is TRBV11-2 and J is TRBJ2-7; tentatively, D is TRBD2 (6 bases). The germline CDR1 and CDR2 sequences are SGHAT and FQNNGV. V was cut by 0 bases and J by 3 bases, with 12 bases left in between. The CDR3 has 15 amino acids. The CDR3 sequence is CASSLDIWTNYEQYF. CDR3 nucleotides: TGTGCCAGCAGCTTAGATATTTGGACTAACTACGAGCAGTACTTC.

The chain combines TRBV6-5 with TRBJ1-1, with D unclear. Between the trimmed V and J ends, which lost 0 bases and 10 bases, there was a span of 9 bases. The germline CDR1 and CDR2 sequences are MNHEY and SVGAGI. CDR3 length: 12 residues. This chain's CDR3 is CASSYSGSGAFF. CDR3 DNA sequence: TGTGCCAGCAGTTACTCGGGCAGCGGAGCTTTCTTT.

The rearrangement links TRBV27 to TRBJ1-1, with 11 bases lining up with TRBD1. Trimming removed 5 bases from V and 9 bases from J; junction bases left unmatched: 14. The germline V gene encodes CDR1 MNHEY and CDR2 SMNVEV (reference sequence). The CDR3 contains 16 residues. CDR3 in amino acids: CASSGLPWDRGNKAFF. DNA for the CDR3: TGTGCCAGCAGTGGCCTACCCTGGGACAGGGGGAATAAAGCTTTCTTT.

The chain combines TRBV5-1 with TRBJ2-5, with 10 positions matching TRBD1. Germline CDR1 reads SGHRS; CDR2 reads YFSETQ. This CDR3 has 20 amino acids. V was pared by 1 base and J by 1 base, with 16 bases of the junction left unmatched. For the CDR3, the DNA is TGCGCCAGCAGCTTGTTACCGGGACAGGGGAGTTGGGACCCCCAAGAGACCCAGTACTTC. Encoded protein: CASSLLPGQGSWDPQETQYF.

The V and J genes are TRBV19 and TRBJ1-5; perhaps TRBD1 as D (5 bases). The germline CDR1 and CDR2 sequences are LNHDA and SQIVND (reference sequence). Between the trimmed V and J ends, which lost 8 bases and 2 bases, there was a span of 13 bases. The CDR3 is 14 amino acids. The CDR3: CASGVRGGNQPQHF. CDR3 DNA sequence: TGTGCCAGTGGTGTCCGGGGGGGCAATCAGCCCCAGCATTTT.